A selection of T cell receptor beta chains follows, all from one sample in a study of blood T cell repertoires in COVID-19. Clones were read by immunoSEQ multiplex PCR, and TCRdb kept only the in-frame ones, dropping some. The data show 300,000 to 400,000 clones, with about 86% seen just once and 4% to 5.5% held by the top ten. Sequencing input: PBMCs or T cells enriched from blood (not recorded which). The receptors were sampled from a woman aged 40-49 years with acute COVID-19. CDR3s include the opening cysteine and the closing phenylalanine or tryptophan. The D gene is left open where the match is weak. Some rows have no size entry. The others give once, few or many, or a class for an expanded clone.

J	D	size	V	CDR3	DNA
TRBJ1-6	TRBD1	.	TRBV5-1	CASSPQTGGLYNSPLHF	TGCGCCAGCAGCCCCCAGACAGGGGGTCTGTATAATTCACCCCTCCACTTT
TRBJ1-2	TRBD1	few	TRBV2	CASSAGQGSGYTF	TGTGCCAGCAGCGCCGGACAGGGTTCTGGCTACACCTTC
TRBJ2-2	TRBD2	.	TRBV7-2	CASSLVALAGNTGELFF	TGTGCCAGCAGCTTAGTTGCACTAGCGGGGAACACCGGGGAGCTGTTTTTT
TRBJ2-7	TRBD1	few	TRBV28	CASSPGTGGHEQYF	TGTGCCAGCAGTCCCGGGACAGGGGGCCACGAGCAGTACTTC
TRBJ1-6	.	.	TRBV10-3	CAISLAGTGNSPLHF	TGTGCCATCAGCTTGGCGGGGACGGGTAATTCACCCCTCCACTTT
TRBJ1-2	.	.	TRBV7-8	CASSLDVGQGNGYTF	TGTGCCAGCAGCTTAGATGTCGGGCAGGGAAATGGCTACACCTTC
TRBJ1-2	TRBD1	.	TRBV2	CASSAEGAGGYTF	TGTGCCAGCAGTGCGGAGGGGGCAGGTGGCTACACCTTC
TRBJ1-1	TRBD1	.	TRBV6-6	CASSGQGAMNTEAFF	TGTGCCAGCAGCGGACAGGGGGCCATGAACACTGAAGCTTTCTTT
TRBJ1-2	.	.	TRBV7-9	CASSLDTRNYGYTF	TGTGCCAGCAGCCTGGACACCCGTAACTATGGCTACACCTTC
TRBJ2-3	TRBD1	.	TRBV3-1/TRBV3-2	CASSPGTGGRRTDTQFF	TGTGCCAGCAGCCCCGGGACAGGGGGTAGACGCACAGATACGCAGTTTTTT
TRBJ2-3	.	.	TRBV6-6	CASSYSGLMPPNF	TGTGCCAGCAGTTACTCGGGCTTAATGCCCCCCAATTTT
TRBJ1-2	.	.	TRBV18	CASSQRTGDGYTF	TGTGCCAGCTCACAAAGAACGGGTGACGGCTACACCTTC
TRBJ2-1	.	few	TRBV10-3	CAISESLARRNEQFF	TGTGCCATCAGTGAGTCCTTAGCGAGAAGGAATGAGCAGTTCTTC
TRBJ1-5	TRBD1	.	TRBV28	CASSLTGGYQPQHF	TGTGCCAGCAGTTTGACAGGGGGTTATCAGCCCCAGCATTTT
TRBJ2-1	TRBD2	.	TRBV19	CASREAGGVYNEQFF	TGTGCCAGTAGGGAGGCGGGAGGGGTCTACAATGAGCAGTTCTTC
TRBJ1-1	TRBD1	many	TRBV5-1	CASSFEPSTGQGIIPNTEAFF	TGCGCCAGCAGCTTTGAACCGAGCACCGGACAGGGGATTATTCCTAACACTGAAGCTTTCTTT
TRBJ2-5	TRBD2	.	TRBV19	CASSRLGTSGGETQYF	TGTGCCAGTAGTAGGTTAGGGACTAGCGGGGGTGAGACCCAGTACTTC
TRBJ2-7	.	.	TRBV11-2	CASSQGFEQYF	TGTGCCAGCAGCCAGGGTTTCGAGCAGTACTTC
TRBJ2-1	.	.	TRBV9	CASSALGWQGARNEQFF	TGTGCCAGCAGCGCTTTGGGGTGGCAAGGGGCCCGCAATGAGCAGTTCTTC
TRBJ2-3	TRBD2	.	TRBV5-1	CASTSGGRGVGDTQYF	TGCGCCAGCACCAGCGGCGGGAGGGGAGTGGGAGATACGCAGTATTTT
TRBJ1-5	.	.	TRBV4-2	CASSQETGNQPQHF	TGTGCCAGCAGCCAAGAAACGGGTAATCAGCCCCAGCATTTT
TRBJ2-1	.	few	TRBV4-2	CASSQETGNEQFF	TGTGCCAGCAGCCAGGAGACTGGCAATGAGCAGTTCTTC
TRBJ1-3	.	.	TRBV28	CASRTTASGNTIYF	TGTGCCAGCAGAACGACTGCCTCTGGAAACACCATATATTTT
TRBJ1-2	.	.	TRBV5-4	CASSRESLSYGYTF	TGTGCCAGCAGCAGGGAGTCTCTTTCTTATGGCTACACCTTC
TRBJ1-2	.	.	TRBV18	CASSPGSRNYGYTF	TGTGCCAGCTCACCGGGCTCCCGGAACTATGGCTACACCTTC
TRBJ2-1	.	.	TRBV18	CASSQSGAYNEQFF	TGTGCCAGCTCACAAAGTGGAGCCTACAATGAGCAGTTCTTC
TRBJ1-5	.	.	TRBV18	CASSPAGHQPQHF	TGTGCCAGCTCACCAGCAGGGCATCAGCCCCAGCATTTT
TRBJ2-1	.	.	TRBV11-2	CASSTRRGISYNEQFF	TGTGCCAGCAGCACCAGGAGGGGAATCTCCTACAATGAGCAGTTCTTC
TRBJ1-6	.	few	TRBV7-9	CASSLGGYNSPLHF	TGTGCCAGCAGCTTAGGAGGGTATAATTCACCCCTCCACTTT
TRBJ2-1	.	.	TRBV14	CASSQEAVSYNEQFF	TGTGCCAGCTCTCAGGAGGCCGTCTCCTACAATGAGCAGTTCTTC
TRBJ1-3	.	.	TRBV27	CASSPTGVHSGNTIYF	TGTGCCAGCAGTCCAACTGGAGTCCACTCTGGAAACACCATATATTTT
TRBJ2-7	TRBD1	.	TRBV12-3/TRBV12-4	CASSRDRDYEQYF	TGTGCCAGCAGCCGGGACAGGGACTACGAGCAGTACTTC
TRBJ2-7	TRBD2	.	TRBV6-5	CASSYGGTSGYEQYF	TGTGCCAGCAGTTATGGGGGGACTAGCGGTTACGAGCAGTACTTC
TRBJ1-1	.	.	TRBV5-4	CASSRTGQKGNTEAFF	TGTGCCAGCAGCCGAACAGGACAAAAAGGGAACACTGAAGCTTTCTTT
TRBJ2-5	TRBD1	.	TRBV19	CASSIEPYTGDGAMSETQYF	TGTGCCAGTAGTATAGAACCTTATACAGGGGATGGGGCTATGTCAGAGACCCAGTACTTC
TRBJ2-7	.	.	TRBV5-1	CASSLGGSSVYEQYF	TGCGCCAGCAGCTTGGGAGGTTCTAGCGTTTACGAGCAGTACTTC
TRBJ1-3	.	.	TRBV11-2	CASSLADSGNTIYF	TGTGCCAGCAGCTTAGCTGACAGTGGAAACACCATATATTTT